The 17 T cell receptor beta chains listed next were all sequenced from one sample in a study of Ad26.COV2.S vaccination and SARS-CoV-2 variants. Clones were sequenced by immunoSEQ multiplex PCR, and TCRdb holds only the in-frame ones, with some missing. The sample has hundreds of thousands of clones; around 86% are singletons. Treatment defined: 15 to 20 received Ad26.COV2.S at low or high dose, single or two shots; about 5 received placebo; per-sample allocation not given. It was on day 63 after the first vaccine or placebo injection that samples were taken. Source: peripheral blood, taken in a trial of Ad26.COV2.S vaccine versus placebo. Receptors were obtained from a person aged 18-60 years who received the Ad26.COV2.S COVID-19 vaccine or a placebo.

V usage is TRBV6-5 and J usage is TRBJ1-4; 8 nucleotides match TRBD1. J lost 3 bases, V lost 2 bases, and 5 bases had no gene match. CDR1 and CDR2 from the germline V gene are MNHEY and SVGAGI. The length of the CDR3 is 16 residues. For the CDR3, the DNA is TGTGCCAGCAGTTACAACAGGGGGGGACCTAATGAAAAACTGTTTTTT. Protein sequence: CASSYNRGGPNEKLFF.

This chain joins TRBV7-9 and TRBJ1-2; a weak D match, TRBD1 (6 bases). Germline assignment: CDR1 SEHNR and CDR2 FQNEAQ (reference sequence). The V and J ends lost 1 base and 1 base respectively, with 19 bases between them. This CDR3 has 18 residues. The CDR3 reads CASSLGGTQAPDNYGYTF. In DNA form, the CDR3 reads TGTGCCAGCAGCTTAGGAGGGACACAGGCGCCCGATAACTATGGCTACACCTTC.

The V gene is TRBV6-2 or TRBV6-3, the J gene TRBJ2-7; D is perhaps TRBD1 or TRBD2 (5 bases each). CDR1 is MNHEY, CDR2 SVGEGT, per germline. The ends were cut back, 0 bases at V and 3 bases at J, with 15 bases in the middle. CDR3 length equals 16 residues. CDR3 in amino acids: CASSYSEGRAFYEQYF. CDR3 in DNA: TGTGCCAGCAGTTACTCCGAGGGACGGGCTTTCTACGAGCAGTACTTC.

This clone is a singleton in its sample. The rearrangement links TRBV25-1 to TRBJ1-1; 7 positions agree with TRBD1. Germline V gene data show CDR1 as MGHDK and CDR2 as SYGVNS. CDR3 length: 15 residues. Trimming took 1 base from V and 2 from J; bases not matched to a gene: 4. The CDR3 DNA sequence: TGTGCCAGCAGTGAATTTAAAGGGGGCAACACTGAAGCTTTCTTT. This codes for CASSEFKGGNTEAFF. The variable domain in full, with the rest retrieved from reference TRBV25-1 and TRBJ1-1, is EADIYQTPRYLVIGTGKKITLECSQTMGHDKMYWYQQDPGMELHLIHYSYGVNSTEKGDLSSESTVSRIRTEHFPLTLESARPSHTSQYLCASSEFKGGNTEAFFGQGTRLTVV.

The V gene is TRBV10-3, the J gene TRBJ1-1; D remains ambiguous. This CDR3 region has 13 residues. V was cut by 3 bases and J by 7 bases, with 12 bases left in between. From germline, CDR1 is ENHRY and CDR2 SYGVKD. CDR3 DNA: TGTGCCATCAGTGACTCCGGAGCCCTTGAAGCTTTCTTT. It codes for CAISDSGALEAFF.

The chain links TRBV4-1 to TRBJ2-1; TRBD1 matches 9 bases. Germline V CDR1 and CDR2: MGHRA, YSYEKL. This CDR3 has 16 residues. J gave up 3 bases and V 3 bases, and 6 bases lay outside the gene matches. The CDR3 DNA reads TGCGCCAGCAGCCAGAGGGACAGGGACCTCTACAATGAGCAGTTCTTC. As protein: CASSQRDRDLYNEQFF.

The chain uses TRBV5-4 and TRBJ1-4; 7 bases agree with TRBD1. Germline CDR1 and CDR2: SGHNT and YYREEE (reference sequence). V dropped 3 bases and J dropped 3; count of bases not matched to a gene: 5. The CDR3 totals 15 residues. The chain's CDR3 is CASSYRQGANEKLFF. The CDR3 bases are TGTGCCAGCAGCTACCGACAGGGCGCTAATGAAAAACTGTTTTTT.

The chain combines TRBV6-2 or TRBV6-3 with TRBJ2-3; the D is unclear. The germline V and J ends were trimmed by 5 bases and 1 base, with 13 bases remaining between them. CDR1 MNHEY and CDR2 SVGEGT come from the germline V gene. The CDR3 loop spans 15 amino acids. CDR3 residues: CASSNLGIGTDTQYF. The CDR3 DNA reads TGTGCCAGCAGTAACCTGGGTATTGGCACAGATACGCAGTATTTT.

The chain carries TRBV7-9 and TRBJ1-4; D gene unclear. The CDR3 covers 12 residues. The germline V and J ends were trimmed by 6 bases and 10 bases, with 12 bases remaining between them. CDR1 and CDR2 from the germline V gene are SEHNR and FQNEAQ (reference sequence). CDR3 coding DNA: TGTGCCAGCAGTCTAGCAATTGGAAAACTGTTTTTT. This encodes CASSLAIGKLFF.

As DNA, the CDR3 is TGTGCCAGCAGCTTGGCCGCGAATTCACCCCTCCACTTT. This sequence encodes CASSLAANSPLHF. J is TRBJ1-6 and V is TRBV5-6; D gene unclear. V gave up 0 bases and J gave up 7 bases, with 5 bases separating them. In germline, CDR1 is SGHDT, CDR2 YYEEEE. The CDR3 extends over 13 amino acids.

This chain joins TRBV28 and TRBJ1-6; D is unresolved. V was pared by 3 bases and J by 7 bases, with 10 bases between. This CDR3 comprises 14 residues. The V gene's germline CDR1 is MDHEN and CDR2 SYDVKM. The CDR3 DNA sequence: TGTGCCAGCAGTTTGGACCCGATGAATTCACCCCTCCACTTT. This gives the protein CASSLDPMNSPLHF.

The chain employs TRBV29-1 and TRBJ1-4; possibly TRBD1 for D (5 bases). This CDR3 has 16 residues. V lost 4 bases and J 4 bases, leaving 19 bases between the germline ends. The germline gives CDR1 SQVTM, CDR2 ANQGSEA. The CDR3: CSVVDLRGSNNEKLFF. CDR3 DNA: TGCAGCGTTGTCGATTTACGGGGGTCGAATAATGAAAAACTGTTTTTT.

The chain joins TRBV2 to TRBJ1-5; D unclear. The germline CDR1 and CDR2 sequences are SNHLY and FYNNEI. V lost 4 bases and J 0 bases, leaving 10 bases between the germline ends. This CDR3 spans 15 amino acids. The CDR3: CASSVRRNSNQPQHF. The CDR3 region has the DNA TGTGCCAGCAGTGTAAGGCGAAATAGCAATCAGCCCCAGCATTTT.

V and J are TRBV2 and TRBJ1-1; possible D gene TRBD1, 5 bases. Germline V gene sequence: CDR1 SNHLY, CDR2 FYNNEI. The germline V and J ends were trimmed by 4 bases and 4 bases, with 10 bases remaining between them. The CDR3 runs 13 residues. The chain's CDR3 is CASSVGVVTEAFF. CDR3 coding DNA: TGTGCCAGCAGTGTAGGGGTCGTCACTGAAGCTTTCTTT.

Note on this clone: Other nucleotide sequences in the sample specify the same CDR3. V gene TRBV27 combines with J gene TRBJ1-5, with 9 bases lining up with TRBD1. J was trimmed by 4 bases and V by 4 bases; bases with no gene match: 2. The CDR3 is 14 amino acids. From germline, CDR1 is MNHEY and CDR2 SMNVEV (reference sequence). CDR3 sequence: CASSSGQGNQPQHF. CDR3 in DNA: TGTGCCAGCAGTTCCGGACAGGGGAATCAGCCCCAGCATTTT.

The chain combines TRBV7-3 with TRBJ2-3; 13 positions agree with TRBD2. The CDR3 loop spans 16 amino acids. Unmatched junction bases numbered 1, after V lost 3 bases and J lost 1 base. Germline V gene data show CDR1 as SGHTA and CDR2 as FQGTGA. The CDR3 reads CASSLGTSGGTDTQYF. CDR3 coding DNA: TGTGCCAGCAGCTTGGGGACTAGCGGGGGCACAGATACGCAGTATTTT.

The CDR3 DNA sequence: TGTGCCAGCAGTCTACTCAAGGACGTGATCGGTCAGCCCCAGCATTTT. The encoded protein is CASSLLKDVIGQPQHF. This chain connects TRBV27 to TRBJ1-5; no definite D call. CDR1 MNHEY and CDR2 SMNVEV come from the germline V gene (reference sequence). The CDR3 has 16 amino acids. V lost 5 bases, J lost 6 bases, and 20 bases lay in between.